The source of this T cell receptor beta chain is a study of beta chain features in type 1 diabetes. The study's findings and limits: All four CD4+ subsets of Type 1 diabetes patients contained TCRB CDR3s that were moderately but significantly shorter.

Germline CDR1 reads SGHRS; CDR2 reads YFSETQ. V lost 0 bases and J lost 6, with 10 bases in between. This CDR3 has 14 amino acids. This clone was counted between two and nine times. The antigen is undetermined. The isolated RNA, all of it, was reverse transcribed, so expressed TCRB transcripts were what got sequenced. Only in-frame clones appear in the TCRdb table, and some are missing; sequencing was by immunoSEQ multiplex PCR. The sample lists some 160,000 clones, less than 9.5% occurring once. Purity exceeded 98% in all sorted populations. The clonotype comes from a woman aged 18 to 35 in good health. V gene TRBV5-1 combines with J gene TRBJ2-1; possible D gene TRBD1, 5 bases. The sample was central memory CD4+ T cells from blood. The CDR3 sequence: CASSLVIGANEQFF. The DNA for the CDR3 is TGCGCCAGCAGCTTGGTTATTGGGGCCAATGAGCAGTTCTTC.